This TCR beta chain stems from a study of T cell responses to AZD1222 COVID-19 vaccine. Study-level points and caveats: Vaccine-associated CD4 TCRs spanned spike, dominant at 160-218 and 743-854.

The CDR3 covers 19 residues. The germline CDR1 and CDR2 sequences are LNHDA and SQIVND (reference sequence). V gave up 4 bases and J gave up 0 bases, with 19 bases separating them. The data were produced by immunoSEQ multiplex PCR, yet TCRdb's version contains in-frame clones alone and is incomplete. This table holds some 180,000 clones, 92% found once. With respect to this clone: Its antigen is unknown.

Here the sequenced sample was peripheral blood, taken on day 0 of AZD1222 vaccination. This TCR came from an adult in good health. The V and J genes are TRBV19 and TRBJ2-6; D is possibly TRBD2 (6 bases). Here the CDR3 DNA reads TGTGCCAGTAGTACCTATACGGGACTGAAAGGCTCTGGGGCCAACGTCCTGACTTTC. This gives the protein CASSTYTGLKGSGANVLTF.